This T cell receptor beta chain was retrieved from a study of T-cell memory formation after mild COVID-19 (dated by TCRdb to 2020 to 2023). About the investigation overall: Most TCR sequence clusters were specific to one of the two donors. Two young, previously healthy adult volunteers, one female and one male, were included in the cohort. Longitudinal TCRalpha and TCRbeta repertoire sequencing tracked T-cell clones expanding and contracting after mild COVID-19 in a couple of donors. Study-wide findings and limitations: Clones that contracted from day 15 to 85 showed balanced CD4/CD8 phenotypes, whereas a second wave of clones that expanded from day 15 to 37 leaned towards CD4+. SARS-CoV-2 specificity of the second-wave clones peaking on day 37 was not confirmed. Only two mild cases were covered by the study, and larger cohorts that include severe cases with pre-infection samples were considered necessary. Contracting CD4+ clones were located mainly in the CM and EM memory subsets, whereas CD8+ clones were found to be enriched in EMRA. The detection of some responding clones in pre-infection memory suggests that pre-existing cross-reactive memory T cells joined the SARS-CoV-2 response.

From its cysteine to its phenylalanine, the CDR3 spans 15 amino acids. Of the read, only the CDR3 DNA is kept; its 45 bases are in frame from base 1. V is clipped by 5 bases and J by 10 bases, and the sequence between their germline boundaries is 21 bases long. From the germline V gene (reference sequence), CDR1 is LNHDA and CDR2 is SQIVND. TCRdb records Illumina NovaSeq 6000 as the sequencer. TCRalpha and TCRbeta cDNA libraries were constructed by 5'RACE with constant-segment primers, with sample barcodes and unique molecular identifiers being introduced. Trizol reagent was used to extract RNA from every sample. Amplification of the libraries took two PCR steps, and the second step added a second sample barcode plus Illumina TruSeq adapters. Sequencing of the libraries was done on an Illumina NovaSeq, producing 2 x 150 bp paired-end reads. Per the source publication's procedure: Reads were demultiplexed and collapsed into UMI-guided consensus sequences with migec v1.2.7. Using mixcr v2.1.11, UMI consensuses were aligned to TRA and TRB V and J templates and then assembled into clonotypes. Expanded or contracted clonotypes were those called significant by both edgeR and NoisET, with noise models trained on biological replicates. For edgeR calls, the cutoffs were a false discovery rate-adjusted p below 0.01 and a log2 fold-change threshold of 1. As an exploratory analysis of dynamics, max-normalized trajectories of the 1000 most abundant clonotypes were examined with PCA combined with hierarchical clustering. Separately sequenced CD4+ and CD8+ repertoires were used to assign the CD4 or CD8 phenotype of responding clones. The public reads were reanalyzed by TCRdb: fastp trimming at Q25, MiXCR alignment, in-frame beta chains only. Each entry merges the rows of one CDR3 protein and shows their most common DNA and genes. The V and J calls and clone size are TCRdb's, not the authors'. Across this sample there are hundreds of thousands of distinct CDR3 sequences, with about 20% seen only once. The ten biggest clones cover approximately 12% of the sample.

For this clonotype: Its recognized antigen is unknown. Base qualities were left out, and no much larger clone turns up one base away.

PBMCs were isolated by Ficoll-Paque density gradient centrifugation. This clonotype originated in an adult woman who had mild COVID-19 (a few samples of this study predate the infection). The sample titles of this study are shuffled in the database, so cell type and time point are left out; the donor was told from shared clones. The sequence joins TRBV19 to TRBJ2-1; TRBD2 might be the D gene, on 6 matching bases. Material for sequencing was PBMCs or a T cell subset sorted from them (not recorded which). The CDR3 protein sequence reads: CASSLNPRGDSEQFF. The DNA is TGTGCCAGTAGTCTGAACCCACGAGGGGACTCAGAGCAGTTCTTC.